This TCR beta chain appears in the sequencing data of a study of blood T cell repertoires in COVID-19. Overall study context: Sample material is recorded as cDNA or gDNA derived from T cells, B-cell-depleted T cells, or PBMCs.

V was pared by 3 bases and J by 6 bases, with 6 bases between. The germline V gene has CDR1 MDHEN and CDR2 SYDVKM. The CDR3 sequence is 12 residues long. Assay: immunoSEQ multiplex PCR; the TCRdb copy retains only in-frame clones and omits some. The sample consists of around 270,000 clones, 70% to 90% of them appearing once. The sample comprised peripheral blood. The chain combines TRBV28 with TRBJ1-5; D ambiguous. The clonotype originates from an older woman with COVID-19, enrolled during active disease. CDR3 residues: CASSFPTQPQHF. For the CDR3, the DNA is TGTGCCAGCAGTTTCCCTACTCAGCCCCAGCATTTT.